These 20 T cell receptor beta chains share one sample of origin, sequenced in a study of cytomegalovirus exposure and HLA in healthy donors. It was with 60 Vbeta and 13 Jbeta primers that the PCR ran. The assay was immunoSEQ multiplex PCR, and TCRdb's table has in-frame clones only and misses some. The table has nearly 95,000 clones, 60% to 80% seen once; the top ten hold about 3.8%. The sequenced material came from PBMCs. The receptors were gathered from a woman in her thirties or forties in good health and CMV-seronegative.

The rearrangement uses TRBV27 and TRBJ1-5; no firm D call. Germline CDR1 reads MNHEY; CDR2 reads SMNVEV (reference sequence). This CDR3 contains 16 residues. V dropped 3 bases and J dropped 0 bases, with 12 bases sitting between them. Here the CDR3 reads CASSFRSPGSNQPQHF. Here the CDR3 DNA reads TGTGCCAGCAGTTTTCGCAGTCCGGGTAGCAATCAGCCCCAGCATTTT.

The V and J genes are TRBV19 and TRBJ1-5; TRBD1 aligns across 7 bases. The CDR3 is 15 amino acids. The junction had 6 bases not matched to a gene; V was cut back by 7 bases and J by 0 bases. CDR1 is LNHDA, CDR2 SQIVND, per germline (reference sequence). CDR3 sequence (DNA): TGTGCCAGTACCCCGACAGGGTTTAGCAATCAGCCCCAGCATTTT. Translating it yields CASTPTGFSNQPQHF.

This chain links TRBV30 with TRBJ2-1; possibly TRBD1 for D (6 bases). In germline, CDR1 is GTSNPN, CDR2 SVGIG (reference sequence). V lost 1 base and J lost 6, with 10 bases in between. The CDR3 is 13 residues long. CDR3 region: CAWSALQGNEQFF. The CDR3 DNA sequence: TGTGCCTGGAGTGCTCTACAGGGCAATGAGCAGTTCTTC.

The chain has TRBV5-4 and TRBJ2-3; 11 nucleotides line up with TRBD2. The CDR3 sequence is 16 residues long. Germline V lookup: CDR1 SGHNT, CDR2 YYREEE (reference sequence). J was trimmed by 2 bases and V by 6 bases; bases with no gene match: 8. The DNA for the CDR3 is TGTGCCAGCACCCAGACTAGCGGGACCTCCACAGATACGCAGTATTTT. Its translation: CASTQTSGTSTDTQYF. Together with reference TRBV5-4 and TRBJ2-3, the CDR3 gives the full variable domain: ETGVTQSPTHLIKTRGQQVTLRCSSQSGHNTVSWYQQALGQGPQFIFQYYREEENGRGNFPPRFSGLQFPNYSSELNVNALELDDSALYLCASTQTSGTSTDTQYFGPGTRLTVL.

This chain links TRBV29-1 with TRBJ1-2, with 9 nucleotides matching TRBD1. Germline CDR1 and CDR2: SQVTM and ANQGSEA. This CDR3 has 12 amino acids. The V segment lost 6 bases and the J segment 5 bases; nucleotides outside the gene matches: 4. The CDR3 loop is CSVAGTGYGYTF. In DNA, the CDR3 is TGCAGCGTGGCCGGGACAGGGTATGGCTACACCTTC.

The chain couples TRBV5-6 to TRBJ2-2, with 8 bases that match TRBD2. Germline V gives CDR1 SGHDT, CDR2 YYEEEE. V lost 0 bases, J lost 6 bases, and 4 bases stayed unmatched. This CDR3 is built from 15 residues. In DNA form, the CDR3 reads TGTGCCAGCAGCTTGGTACGGGGGGGCCCCGGGGAGCTGTTTTTT. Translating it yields CASSLVRGGPGELFF.

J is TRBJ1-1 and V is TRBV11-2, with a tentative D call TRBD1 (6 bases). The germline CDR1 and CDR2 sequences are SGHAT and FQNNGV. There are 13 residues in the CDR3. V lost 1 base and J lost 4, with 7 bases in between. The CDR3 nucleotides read TGTGCCAGCAGCTTAGGGGGGCGCACTGAAGCTTTCTTT. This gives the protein CASSLGGRTEAFF.

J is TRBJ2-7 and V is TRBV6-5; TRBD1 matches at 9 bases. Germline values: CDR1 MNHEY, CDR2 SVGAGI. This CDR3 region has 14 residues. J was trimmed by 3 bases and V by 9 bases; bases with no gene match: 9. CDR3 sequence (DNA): TGTGCCAGTCGTCGGGGACAGGGTCACTACGAGCAGTACTTC. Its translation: CASRRGQGHYEQYF.

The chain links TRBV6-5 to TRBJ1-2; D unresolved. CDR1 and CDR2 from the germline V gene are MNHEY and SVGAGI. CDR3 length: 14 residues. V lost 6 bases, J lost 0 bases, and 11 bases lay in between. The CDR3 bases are TGTGCCAGCAGAACGACAAGTTCTAACTATGGCTACACCTTC. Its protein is CASRTTSSNYGYTF.

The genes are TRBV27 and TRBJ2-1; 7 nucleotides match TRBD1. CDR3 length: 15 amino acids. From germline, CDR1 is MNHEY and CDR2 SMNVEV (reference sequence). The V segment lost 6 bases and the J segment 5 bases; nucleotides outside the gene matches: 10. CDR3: CASRTGYRINNEQFF. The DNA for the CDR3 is TGTGCCAGCAGGACAGGGTACAGGATAAACAATGAGCAGTTCTTC.

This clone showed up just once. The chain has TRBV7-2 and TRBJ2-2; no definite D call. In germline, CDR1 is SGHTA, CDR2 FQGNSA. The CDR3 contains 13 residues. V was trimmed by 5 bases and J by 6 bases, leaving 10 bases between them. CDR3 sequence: CASSPIVSGELFF. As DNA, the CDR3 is TGTGCCAGCAGCCCCATAGTATCCGGGGAGCTGTTTTTT. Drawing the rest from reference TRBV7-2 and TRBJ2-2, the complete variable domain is GAGVSQSPSNKVTEKGKDVELRCDPISGHTALYWYRQSLGQGLEFLIYFQGNSAPDKSGLPSDRFSAERTGGSVSTLTIQRTQQEDSAVYLCASSPIVSGELFFGEGSRLTVL.

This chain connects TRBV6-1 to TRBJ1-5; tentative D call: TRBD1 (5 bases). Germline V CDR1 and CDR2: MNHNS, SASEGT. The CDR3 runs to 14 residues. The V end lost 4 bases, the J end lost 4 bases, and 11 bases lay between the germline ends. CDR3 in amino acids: CASSVPRANQPQHF. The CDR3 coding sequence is TGTGCCAGCAGTGTTCCCAGGGCTAATCAGCCCCAGCATTTT.

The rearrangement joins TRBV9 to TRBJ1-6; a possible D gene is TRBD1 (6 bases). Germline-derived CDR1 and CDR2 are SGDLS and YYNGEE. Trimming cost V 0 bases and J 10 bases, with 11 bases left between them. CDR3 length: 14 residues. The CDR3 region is CASSVEDSKSPLHF. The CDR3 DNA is TGTGCCAGCAGCGTAGAGGACAGTAAATCACCCCTCCACTTT.

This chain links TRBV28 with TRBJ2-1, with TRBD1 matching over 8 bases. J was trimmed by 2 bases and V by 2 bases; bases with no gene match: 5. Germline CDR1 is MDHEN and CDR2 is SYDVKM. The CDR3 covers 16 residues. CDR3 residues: CASSLVGQGTYNEQFF. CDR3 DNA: TGTGCCAGCAGTTTAGTCGGACAGGGAACCTACAATGAGCAGTTCTTC.

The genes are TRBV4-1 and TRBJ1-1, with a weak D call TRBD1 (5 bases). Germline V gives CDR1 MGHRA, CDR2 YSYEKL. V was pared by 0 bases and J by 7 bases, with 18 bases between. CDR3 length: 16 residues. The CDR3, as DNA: TGCGCCAGCAGCCAAGATCGTGGGACTAGGGCCAATGAAGCTTTCTTT. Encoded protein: CASSQDRGTRANEAFF.

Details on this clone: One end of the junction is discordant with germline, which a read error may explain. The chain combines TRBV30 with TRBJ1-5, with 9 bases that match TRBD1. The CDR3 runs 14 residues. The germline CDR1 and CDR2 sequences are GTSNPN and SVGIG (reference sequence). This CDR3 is CAWTSGQGNQPQNF. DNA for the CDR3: TGTGCCTGGACCTCGGGACAGGGCAATCAGCCCCAGAATTTT.

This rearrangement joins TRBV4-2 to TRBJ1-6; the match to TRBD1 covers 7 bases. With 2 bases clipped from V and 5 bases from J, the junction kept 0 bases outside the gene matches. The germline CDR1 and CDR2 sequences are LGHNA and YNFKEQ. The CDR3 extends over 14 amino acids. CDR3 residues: CASSQTGDNSPLHF. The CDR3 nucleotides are TGTGCCAGCAGCCAAACAGGGGATAATTCACCCCTCCACTTT.

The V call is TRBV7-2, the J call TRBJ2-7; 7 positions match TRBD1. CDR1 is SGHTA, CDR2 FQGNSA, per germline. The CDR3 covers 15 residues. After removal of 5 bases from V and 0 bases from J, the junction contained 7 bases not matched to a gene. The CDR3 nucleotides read TGTGCCAGCAGCCTTATGACAGGGAGCTCCTACGAGCAGTACTTC. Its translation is CASSLMTGSSYEQYF.

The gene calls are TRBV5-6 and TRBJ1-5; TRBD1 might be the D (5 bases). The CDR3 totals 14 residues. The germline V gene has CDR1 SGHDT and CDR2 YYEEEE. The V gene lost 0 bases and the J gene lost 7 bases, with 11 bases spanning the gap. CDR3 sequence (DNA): TGTGCCAGCAGCTTGGCCCAGGGAGGCCAGCCCCAGCATTTT. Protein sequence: CASSLAQGGQPQHF.

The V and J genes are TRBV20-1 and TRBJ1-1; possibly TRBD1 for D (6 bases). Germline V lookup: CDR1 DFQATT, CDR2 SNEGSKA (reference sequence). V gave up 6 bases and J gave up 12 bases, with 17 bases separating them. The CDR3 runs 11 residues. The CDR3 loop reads CSAFRDIKTFF. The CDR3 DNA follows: TGCAGTGCGTTCCGGGACATTAAAACTTTCTTT.